These 21 T cell receptor beta chains share one sample of origin, sequenced in a study of blood T cell repertoires in COVID-19. Profiled with immunoSEQ multiplex PCR; TCRdb holds only in-frame clones, not every one. The top ten clones hold under 25% of a sample with tens of thousands of clones, approximately 80% of them seen once. The sample consisted of peripheral blood. These receptors came from a woman in her sixties or seventies with acute or convalescent COVID-19.

V and J are TRBV25-1 and TRBJ2-5; a weak D match, TRBD1 (6 bases). The V and J ends lost 4 bases and 9 bases respectively, with 18 bases between them. The CDR3 length is 14 residues. Germline lookup yields CDR1 MGHDK and CDR2 SYGVNS. Written as DNA, the CDR3 is TGTGCCAGCAGTGCCCCAGGGGCGGTTCAGGCCCAGTACTTC. It is translated as CASSAPGAVQAQYF. The whole variable domain, filled in from reference TRBV25-1 and TRBJ2-5, reads EADIYQTPRYLVIGTGKKITLECSQTMGHDKMYWYQQDPGMELHLIHYSYGVNSTEKGDLSSESTVSRIRTEHFPLTLESARPSHTSQYLCASSAPGAVQAQYFGPGTRLLVL.

The CDR3 sequence is CASSQGLAGTGELFF. The CDR3 DNA follows: TGTGCCAGCAGCCAGGGGCTAGCGGGGACCGGGGAGCTGTTTTTT. V is TRBV14 and J is TRBJ2-2, with 9 bases fitting TRBD2. The CDR3 is 15 amino acids. CDR1 SGHDN and CDR2 FVKESK come from the germline V gene. V lost 3 bases and J lost 5; bases outside the gene matches: 4. Full variable domain (rest looked up from reference TRBV14 and TRBJ2-2): EAGVTQFPSHSVIEKGQTVTLRCDPISGHDNLYWYRRVMGKEIKFLLHFVKESKQDESGMPNNRFLAERTGGTYSTLKVQPAELEDSGVYFCASSQGLAGTGELFFGEGSRLTVL.

The gene calls are TRBV3-1 (or the pseudogene TRBV3-2) and TRBJ1-3; 10 bases agree with TRBD1. Germline V lookup: CDR1 LGHDT, CDR2 YNNKEL (reference sequence). Trimming cost V 6 bases and J 2 bases; bases outside gene matches: 4. The CDR3 contains 15 residues. DNA for the CDR3: TGTGCCAGCAGTCGGACAGGGGGAACTGGAAACACCATATATTTT. Encoded protein: CASSRTGGTGNTIYF.

This clone was found once. For the CDR3, the DNA is TGTGCCTGGAGTGTACGGGGACAGGTGAAGAATCAGCCCCAGCATTTT. This sequence encodes CAWSVRGQVKNQPQHF. This chain uses TRBV30 with TRBJ1-5; 8 nucleotides match TRBD1. The CDR3 totals 16 residues. Trimming at V came to 0 bases and at J to 4 bases, leaving 8 bases not matched to a gene. Germline V lookup: CDR1 GTSNPN, CDR2 SVGIG (reference sequence).

The chain uses TRBV5-8 and TRBJ1-4; 9 bases are a match to TRBD1. V shed 4 bases, J shed 8 bases, and the junction held 9 bases outside the gene matches. The CDR3 is made up of 15 amino acids. Looked up from germline, CDR1 is SGHTS and CDR2 is YDEGEE. The CDR3 region is CASSGGTGKNEKLFF. CDR3 nucleotides: TGTGCCAGCAGCGGAGGGACAGGGAAGAACGAAAAACTGTTTTTT.

The sample holds a few counts of this clone. The V and J genes are TRBV6-5 and TRBJ1-5; tentatively, D is TRBD1 (5 bases). CDR1 and CDR2 from the germline V gene are MNHEY and SVGAGI. The CDR3 consists of 14 residues. The V end lost 3 bases, the J end lost 9 bases, and 15 bases lay between the germline ends. CDR3 protein: CASSYGGTNTPQHF. For the CDR3, the DNA is TGTGCCAGCAGTTATGGGGGGACGAATACGCCCCAGCATTTT.

The gene calls are TRBV2 and TRBJ2-3; TRBD2 matches at 10 bases. In germline, CDR1 is SNHLY, CDR2 FYNNEI. This CDR3 region has 14 residues. V shed 8 bases, J shed 5 bases, and the junction held 7 bases outside the gene matches. CDR3 sequence reads: CASGVAGGIDTQYF. As DNA, the CDR3 is TGTGCCAGCGGGGTAGCGGGGGGTATAGATACGCAGTATTTT.

The rearrangement uses TRBV19 and TRBJ1-1; D call uncertain. Trimming pared 3 bases from V and 6 bases from J, leaving 11 bases between. The CDR3 contains 13 residues. Per the germline V gene, CDR1 is LNHDA and CDR2 is SQIVND (reference sequence). The CDR3 coding sequence is TGTGCCAGTAGTATTCGGGGTCCGCCTGAAGCTTTCTTT. It codes for CASSIRGPPEAFF.

A single count supports this clone. This chain links TRBV6-5 with TRBJ2-5, with D perhaps TRBD2 (6 bases). Germline V gene sequence: CDR1 MNHEY, CDR2 SVGAGI. The CDR3 runs 13 residues. V was trimmed by 9 bases and J by 3 bases, leaving 14 bases between them. This chain's CDR3 is CASGPSGEETQYF. The CDR3 region has the DNA TGTGCCAGTGGGCCCTCGGGGGAAGAGACCCAGTACTTC.

The chain has TRBV14 and TRBJ2-3; 9 nucleotides agree with TRBD2. In germline, CDR1 is SGHDN, CDR2 FVKESK. This CDR3 is built from 14 residues. V lost 3 bases, J lost 5 bases, and 3 bases stayed unmatched. Here the CDR3 reads CASSQTSGQDTQYF. The CDR3 DNA reads as TGTGCCAGCAGCCAGACTAGCGGCCAAGATACGCAGTATTTT.

The chain carries TRBV6-5 and TRBJ1-1; D is possibly TRBD1 (6 bases). The V end lost 2 bases, the J end lost 5 bases, and 18 bases lay between the germline ends. The CDR3 is 16 amino acids. Germline V gene sequence: CDR1 MNHEY, CDR2 SVGAGI. The CDR3: CASSYVGQKGRTEAFF. Here the CDR3 DNA reads TGTGCCAGCAGTTACGTGGGACAAAAGGGAAGGACTGAAGCTTTCTTT.

This chain uses TRBV29-1 with TRBJ2-3, with 10 bases matching TRBD1. This CDR3 has 14 amino acids. Trimming removed 6 bases from V and 2 bases from J; junction bases left unmatched: 5. The germline V gene has CDR1 SQVTM and CDR2 ANQGSEA. The CDR3 protein is CSVETGGFTDTQYF. CDR3 sequence (DNA): TGCAGCGTGGAGACAGGGGGCTTCACAGATACGCAGTATTTT.

This clone was recorded a few times. J is TRBJ2-3 and V is TRBV5-6; D might be TRBD1 (6 bases). This CDR3 has 14 residues. Trimming took 0 bases from V and 1 from J, leaving 6 bases between them. The V gene's germline CDR1 is SGHDT and CDR2 YYEEEE. The CDR3 DNA follows: TGTGCCAGCAGCTTGGAGGGGGGCACAGATACGCAGTATTTT. Its translation: CASSLEGGTDTQYF. The whole variable domain, filled in from reference TRBV5-6 and TRBJ2-3, reads DAGVTQSPTHLIKTRGQQVTLRCSPKSGHDTVSWYQQALGQGPQFIFQYYEEEERQRGNFPDRFSGHQFPNYSSELNVNALLLGDSALYLCASSLEGGTDTQYFGPGTRLTVL.

This clone showed up just once. V gene TRBV6-5 combines with J gene TRBJ1-3, with a tentative D call TRBD1 (5 bases). The CDR3 spans 13 residues. Trimming removed 7 bases from V and 8 bases from J, with 15 bases in between. CDR1 is MNHEY, CDR2 SVGAGI, per germline. The CDR3 DNA follows: TGTGCCAGCACCGAGTGGCGGGGGGACACCATATATTTT. It is translated as CASTEWRGDTIYF.

This clone was counted only a few times. This chain's CDR3 is CASSPLAGSSYEQYF. The CDR3, as DNA: TGCGCCAGCAGCCCCCTAGCGGGGAGTTCCTACGAGCAGTACTTC. V and J are TRBV4-1 and TRBJ2-7, with 9 bases aligning to TRBD2. The CDR3 spans 15 residues. CDR1 is MGHRA, CDR2 YSYEKL, per germline. J was trimmed by 1 base and V by 4 bases; bases with no gene match: 5.

The chain carries TRBV4-3 and TRBJ2-3, with TRBD2 matching over 7 bases. V trimming: 4 bases; J trimming: 0 bases; junction bases outside the gene matches: 4. CDR3 length: 15 residues. In germline, CDR1 is LGHNA, CDR2 YSLEER. CDR3 in DNA: TGCGCCAGCAGCCCCTCAGCGGGGAGCACAGATACGCAGTATTTT. It translates to CASSPSAGSTDTQYF.

CDR3: CAISPGQPNQPQHF. Here the CDR3 DNA reads TGTGCCATCAGTCCCGGACAGCCGAATCAGCCCCAGCATTTT. The chain is built from TRBV10-3 and TRBJ1-5; D is possibly TRBD1 (6 bases). V gave up 5 bases and J gave up 4 bases, with 12 bases separating them. Germline V gene data show CDR1 as ENHRY and CDR2 as SYGVKD. CDR3 length: 14 amino acids.

The gene calls are TRBV7-9 and TRBJ1-5, with D maybe TRBD1 (5 bases). Germline CDR1 and CDR2: SEHNR and FQNEAQ (reference sequence). The CDR3 runs 17 residues. Between the trimmed V and J ends, which lost 5 bases and 9 bases, there was a span of 26 bases. CDR3 amino acids: CASSAPEWGDGGAPQHF. CDR3 in DNA: TGTGCCAGCAGCGCCCCAGAGTGGGGGGACGGTGGAGCGCCCCAGCATTTT.

CDR3 DNA: TGCGCCAGCAGCCAAGATATAACGGGGGGAGGCTACGAGCAGTACTTC. It translates to CASSQDITGGGYEQYF. V and J are TRBV4-3 and TRBJ2-7; 7 bases align to TRBD2. This CDR3 has 16 amino acids. The V segment lost 0 bases and the J segment 3 bases; nucleotides outside the gene matches: 8. CDR1 and CDR2 from the germline V gene are LGHNA and YSLEER.

J is TRBJ1-5 and V is TRBV4-2; tentatively, D is TRBD1 (5 bases). Germline loops: CDR1 LGHNA, CDR2 YNFKEQ. Trimming left V 1 base short and J 5 bases short, with 6 bases between. This CDR3 contains 13 residues. CDR3 nucleotides: TGTGCCAGCAGCCAAGCGACAGATCAGCCCCAGCATTTT. Translated: CASSQATDQPQHF.

The chain is built from TRBV7-9 and TRBJ2-7; no firm D call. Trimming took 5 bases from V and 0 from J, leaving 5 bases between them. The CDR3 runs 12 residues. Germline-derived CDR1 and CDR2 are SEHNR and FQNEAQ (reference sequence). DNA for the CDR3: TGTGCCAGCAGCACTTTCTCCTACGAGCAGTACTTC. Translated: CASSTFSYEQYF.